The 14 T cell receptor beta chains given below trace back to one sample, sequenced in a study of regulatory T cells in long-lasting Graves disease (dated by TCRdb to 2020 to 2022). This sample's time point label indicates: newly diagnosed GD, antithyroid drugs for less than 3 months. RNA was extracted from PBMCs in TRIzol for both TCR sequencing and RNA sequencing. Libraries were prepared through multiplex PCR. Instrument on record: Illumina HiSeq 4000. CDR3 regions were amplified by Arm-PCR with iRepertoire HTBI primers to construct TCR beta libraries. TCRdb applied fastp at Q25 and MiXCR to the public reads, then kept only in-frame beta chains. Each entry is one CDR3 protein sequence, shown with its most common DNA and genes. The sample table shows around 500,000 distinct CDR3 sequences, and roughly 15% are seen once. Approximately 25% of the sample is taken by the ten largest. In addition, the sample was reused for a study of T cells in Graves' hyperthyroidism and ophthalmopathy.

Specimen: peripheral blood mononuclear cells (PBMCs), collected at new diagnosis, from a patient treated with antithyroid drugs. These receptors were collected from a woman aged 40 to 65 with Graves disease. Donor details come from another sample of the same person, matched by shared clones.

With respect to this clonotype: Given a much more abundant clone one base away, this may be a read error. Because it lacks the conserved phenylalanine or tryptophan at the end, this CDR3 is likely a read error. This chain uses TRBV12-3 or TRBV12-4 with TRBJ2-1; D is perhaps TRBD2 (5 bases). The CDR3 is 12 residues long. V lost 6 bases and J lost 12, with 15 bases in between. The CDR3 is CASRASGSGQFV. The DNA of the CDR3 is TGTGCCAGCAGGGCTTCGGGGTCGGGGCAGTTCGTC.

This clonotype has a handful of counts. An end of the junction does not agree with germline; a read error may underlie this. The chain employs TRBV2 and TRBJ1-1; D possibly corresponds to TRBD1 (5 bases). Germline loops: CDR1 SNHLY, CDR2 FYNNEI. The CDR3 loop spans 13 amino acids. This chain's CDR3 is CASSLLGDAEAFF. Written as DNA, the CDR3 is TGCGCCAGCAGCCTCCTCGGGGACGCTGAAGCTTTCTTT.

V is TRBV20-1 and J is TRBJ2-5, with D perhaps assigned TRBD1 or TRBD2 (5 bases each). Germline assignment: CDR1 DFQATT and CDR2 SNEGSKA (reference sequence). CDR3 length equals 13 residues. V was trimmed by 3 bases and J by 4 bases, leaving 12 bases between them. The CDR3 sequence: CSASWGSRETQYF. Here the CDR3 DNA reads TGCAGTGCTAGCTGGGGGAGCCGAGAGACCCAGTACTTC.

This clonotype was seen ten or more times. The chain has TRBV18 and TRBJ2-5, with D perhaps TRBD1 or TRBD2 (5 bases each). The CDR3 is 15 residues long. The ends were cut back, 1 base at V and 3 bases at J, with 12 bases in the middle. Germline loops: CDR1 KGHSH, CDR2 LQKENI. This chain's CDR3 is CASSPLRGLKETQYF. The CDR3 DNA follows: TGTGCCAGCTCACCACTGAGGGGATTGAAAGAGACCCAGTACTTC.

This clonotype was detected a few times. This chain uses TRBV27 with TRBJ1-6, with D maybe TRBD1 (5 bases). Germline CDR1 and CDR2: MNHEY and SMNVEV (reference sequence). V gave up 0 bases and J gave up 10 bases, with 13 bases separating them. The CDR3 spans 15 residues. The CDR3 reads CASSLSVGGGSPLHF. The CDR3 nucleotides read TGTGCCAGCAGTTTATCTGTCGGGGGTGGGTCACCCCTCCACTTT.

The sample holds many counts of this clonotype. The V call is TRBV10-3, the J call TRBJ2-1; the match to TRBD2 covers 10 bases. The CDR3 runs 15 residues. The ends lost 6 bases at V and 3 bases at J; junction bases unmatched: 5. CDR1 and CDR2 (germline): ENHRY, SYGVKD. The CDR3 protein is CAIRNSGGIYNEQFF. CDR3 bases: TGTGCCATCAGGAATAGCGGGGGGATCTACAATGAGCAGTTCTTC.

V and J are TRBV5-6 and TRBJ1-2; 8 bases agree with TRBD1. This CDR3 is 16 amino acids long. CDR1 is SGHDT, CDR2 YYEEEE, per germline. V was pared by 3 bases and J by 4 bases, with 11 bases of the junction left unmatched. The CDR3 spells CASSSTEDRGPYGYTF. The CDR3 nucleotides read TGTGCCAGCAGCTCCACTGAAGACAGGGGACCCTATGGCTACACCTTC.

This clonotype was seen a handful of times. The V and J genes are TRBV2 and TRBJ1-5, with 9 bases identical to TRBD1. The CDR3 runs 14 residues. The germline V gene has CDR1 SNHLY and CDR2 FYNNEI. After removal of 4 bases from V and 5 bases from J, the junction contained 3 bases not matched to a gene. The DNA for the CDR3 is TGTGCCAGCAGTGCCCGGACAGGGGATCAGCCCCAGCATTTT. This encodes CASSARTGDQPQHF.

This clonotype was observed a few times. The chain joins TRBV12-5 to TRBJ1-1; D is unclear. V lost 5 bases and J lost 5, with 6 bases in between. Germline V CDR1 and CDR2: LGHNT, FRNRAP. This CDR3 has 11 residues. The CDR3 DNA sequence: TGTGCTAGTGGTCCCGGGACTGAAGCTTTCTTT. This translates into CASGPGTEAFF.

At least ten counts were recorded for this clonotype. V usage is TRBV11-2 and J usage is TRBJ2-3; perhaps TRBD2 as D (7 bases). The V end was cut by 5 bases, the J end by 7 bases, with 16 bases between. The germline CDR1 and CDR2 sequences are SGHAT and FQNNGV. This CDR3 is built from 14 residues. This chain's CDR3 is CASSPGGVPNTQYF. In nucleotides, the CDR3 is TGTGCCAGCAGCCCGGGGGGCGTCCCGAATACGCAGTATTTT.

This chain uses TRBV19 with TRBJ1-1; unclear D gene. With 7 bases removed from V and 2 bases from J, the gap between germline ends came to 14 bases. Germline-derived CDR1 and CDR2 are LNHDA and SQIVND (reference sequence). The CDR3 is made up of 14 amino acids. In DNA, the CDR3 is TGTGCCAGTAACCCCCGGGCTCAAAACACTGAAGCTTTCTTT. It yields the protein CASNPRAQNTEAFF.

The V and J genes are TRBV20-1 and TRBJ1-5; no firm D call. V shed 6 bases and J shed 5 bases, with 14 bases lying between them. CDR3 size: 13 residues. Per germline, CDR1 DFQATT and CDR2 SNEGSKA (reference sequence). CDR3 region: CSAPISSDQPQHF. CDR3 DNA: TGCAGTGCCCCAATATCCAGTGATCAGCCCCAGCATTTT.

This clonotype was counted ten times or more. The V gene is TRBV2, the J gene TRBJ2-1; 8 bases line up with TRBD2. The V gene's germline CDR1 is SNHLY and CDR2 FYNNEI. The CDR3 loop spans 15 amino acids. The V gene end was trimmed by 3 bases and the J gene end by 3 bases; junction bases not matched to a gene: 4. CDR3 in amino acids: CASSDPGGGYNEQFF. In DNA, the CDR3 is TGTGCCAGCAGTGATCCGGGGGGGGGCTACAATGAGCAGTTCTTC.

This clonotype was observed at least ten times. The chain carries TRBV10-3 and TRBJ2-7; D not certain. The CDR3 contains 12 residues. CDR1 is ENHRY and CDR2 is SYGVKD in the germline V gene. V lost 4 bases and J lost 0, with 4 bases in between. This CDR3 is CAISASSYEQYF. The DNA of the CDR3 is TGTGCCATCAGTGCGAGCTCCTACGAGCAGTACTTC.